The 30 T cell receptor beta chains listed next were all sequenced from one sample in a study of T-cell reconstitution after alpha-beta-depleted transplantation in children. Preparing the TCRbeta library involved the use of unique molecular identifiers. TCRdb called the PCR reads again in MiXCR, with one record for every CDR3 protein. The table includes about 78,000 distinct CDR3 sequences, about 14% detected once. The starting material was PBMCs, mostly from graft donor cells, obtained 180 days after TCRalphabeta/CD19-depleted stem cell transplant. These receptors were taken from a male patient between 2 and 9 years old who had a stem cell transplant for acute lymphoblastic leukemia, so the T cells may come from the graft donor.

V gene TRBV6-4 combines with J gene TRBJ2-3; 7 bases match TRBD2. V was pared by 6 bases and J by 4 bases, with 7 bases of the junction left unmatched. The CDR3 length is 14 residues. Germline assignment: CDR1 MRHNA and CDR2 SNTAGT. CDR3 loop: CASRRTSSSDTQYF. DNA of the CDR3: TGTGCCAGCAGGAGGACTAGTTCCTCAGATACGCAGTATTTT.

A remark on this clonotype: This may stem from a read error, because a much larger clone lies one nucleotide away. This likely comes from a read error, as the CDR3 has no conserved phenylalanine or tryptophan at its end. The V call is TRBV10-3, the J call TRBJ2-7, with 7 bases aligning to TRBD2. In germline, CDR1 is ENHRY, CDR2 SYGVKD. The V gene end was trimmed by 8 bases and the J gene end by 1 base; junction bases not matched to a gene: 2. The CDR3 contains 12 residues. The CDR3 protein is CAIRDYSYEQYS. In nucleotides, the CDR3 is TGTGCCATCCGGGACTATTCCTACGAGCAGTACTCC.

This clonotype came up a few times. This chain links TRBV12-3 or TRBV12-4 with TRBJ2-5; 7 positions agree with TRBD2. V shed 5 bases, J shed 6 bases, and the junction held 12 bases outside the gene matches. This CDR3 spans 15 amino acids. The CDR3 DNA follows: TGTGCCAGCAGTATACGGACTAGGGGCTGGAAGACCCAGTACTTC. Protein product: CASSIRTRGWKTQYF.

The sample holds a few counts of this clonotype. J is TRBJ2-7 and V is TRBV20-1; D gene unclear. V lost 2 bases and J lost 4, with 18 bases in between. Germline assignment: CDR1 DFQATT and CDR2 SNEGSKA (reference sequence). There are 15 residues in the CDR3. This CDR3 reads CSARITTVTLYEQYF. The CDR3 bases are TGCAGTGCTAGAATCACGACCGTTACTTTGTACGAGCAGTACTTC.

This clonotype has only a few counts. The J gene is TRBJ2-2, the V gene TRBV6-2 or TRBV6-3; D is undetermined. The length of the CDR3 is 16 residues. The germline V and J ends were trimmed by 0 bases and 0 bases, with 8 bases remaining between them. The germline V gene has CDR1 MNHEY and CDR2 SVGEGT. CDR3 region: CASSYSTVSNTGELFF. For the CDR3, the DNA is TGTGCCAGCAGTTACTCGACGGTTTCGAACACCGGGGAGCTGTTTTTT.

This clonotype came up a few times. The chain joins TRBV12-3 or TRBV12-4 to TRBJ2-5, with D possibly TRBD2 on 5 matching bases. This CDR3 spans 11 amino acids. Trimming pared 7 bases from V and 5 bases from J, leaving 8 bases between. The CDR3 DNA reads TGTGCCAGCATGAGGGCCGAGACCCAGTACTTC. Translated: CASMRAETQYF.

This clonotype was seen many times. This chain connects TRBV7-2 to TRBJ2-7, with 8 bases lining up with TRBD1. Germline V gene lookup returns CDR1 SGHTA and CDR2 FQGNSA. This CDR3 region has 14 residues. The V gene end was trimmed by 2 bases and the J gene end by 5 bases; junction bases not matched to a gene: 5. CDR3 loop: CASSLQGAGDEQYF. DNA of the CDR3: TGTGCCAGCAGCTTACAGGGGGCCGGGGACGAGCAGTACTTC.

This clonotype was recorded many times. CDR3 in amino acids: CATSVPHSSYNEQFF. The CDR3 region has the DNA TGTGCCACCAGTGTCCCTCATAGCTCCTACAATGAGCAGTTCTTC. The V gene is TRBV24-1, the J gene TRBJ2-1; D is undetermined. With 5 bases removed from V and 0 bases from J, the gap between germline ends came to 10 bases. The CDR3 contains 15 residues. Germline V gene sequence: CDR1 KGHDR, CDR2 SFDVKD.

Only a few counts were recorded for this clonotype. The chain links TRBV10-3 to TRBJ2-2; 12 positions agree with TRBD2. J gave up 4 bases and V 2 bases, and 5 bases lay outside the gene matches. Germline-derived CDR1 and CDR2 are ENHRY and SYGVKD. The CDR3 is made up of 17 amino acids. The CDR3 here is CAISERLAGVRTGELFF. The CDR3 DNA reads as TGTGCCATCAGTGAGAGACTAGCGGGAGTACGCACCGGGGAGCTGTTTTTT.

This chain links TRBV5-1 with TRBJ2-6, with D possibly being TRBD1 (5 bases). Germline CDR1 SGHRS, CDR2 YFSETQ. V was pared by 5 bases and J by 0 bases, with 12 bases between. The CDR3 is made up of 16 amino acids. The CDR3 DNA follows: TGCGCCAGCAGGGGGCACCCTGGCTCTGGGGCCAACGTCCTGACTTTC. It codes for CASRGHPGSGANVLTF.

V and J are TRBV7-3 and TRBJ2-3; TRBD2 agrees at 12 bases. Germline V gene lookup returns CDR1 SGHTA and CDR2 FQGTGA. The CDR3 extends over 16 amino acids. After removal of 6 bases from V and 2 bases from J, the junction contained 6 bases not matched to a gene. The CDR3 nucleotides read TGTGCCAGCAGTTCCGGACTAGCGGGACTCACAGATACGCAGTATTTT. Its translation is CASSSGLAGLTDTQYF.

V and J are TRBV20-1 and TRBJ2-4; D is possibly TRBD2 (6 bases). The germline CDR1 and CDR2 sequences are DFQATT and SNEGSKA (reference sequence). The CDR3 spans 16 residues. V lost 3 bases to trimming and J lost 0 bases, with 15 bases between them. This chain's CDR3 is CSASLGGLRAKNIQYF. CDR3 sequence (DNA): TGCAGTGCTAGCTTGGGAGGCCTAAGAGCCAAAAACATTCAGTACTTC.

Only a few counts were recorded for this clonotype. The chain combines TRBV19 with TRBJ2-1; either TRBD1 or TRBD2 may fit D (5 bases each). The CDR3 spans 15 residues. Per germline, CDR1 LNHDA and CDR2 SQIVND (reference sequence). V lost 3 bases to trimming and J lost 8 bases, with 17 bases between them. CDR3 nucleotide sequence: TGTGCCAGTAGTATCGGGACCCGCGGGTTGGATGAGCAGTTCTTC. Translation: CASSIGTRGLDEQFF.

Turning to this clonotype: Given a much more abundant clone one base away, this may be a read error. The gene calls are TRBV11-2 and TRBJ2-7; maybe TRBD2 (5 bases). Trimming shortened V by 9 bases and J by 3 bases, and 12 bases separated the two germline ends. CDR3 size: 12 residues. The germline CDR1 and CDR2 sequences are SGHAT and FQNNGV. The CDR3: CASREWNYEQYF. The CDR3 DNA reads as TGTGCCAGTAGGGAGTGGAACTACGAGCAGTACTTC.

This clonotype was seen at least ten times. The chain is built from TRBV4-2 and TRBJ1-2; D gene uncertain. Germline V lookup: CDR1 LGHNA, CDR2 YNFKEQ. V was clipped by 0 bases and J by 3 bases, with 11 bases between them. The CDR3 runs to 15 residues. In DNA form, the CDR3 reads TGTGCCAGCAGCCAAGATAGGCAGATTTACTATGGCTACACCTTC. It yields the protein CASSQDRQIYYGYTF.

The genes are TRBV9 and TRBJ2-7; D might be TRBD1 (6 bases). Germline loops: CDR1 SGDLS, CDR2 YYNGEE. This CDR3 contains 14 residues. V was trimmed by 2 bases and J by 1 base, leaving 10 bases between them. The CDR3 region is CASSVSGQSYEQYF. CDR3 DNA sequence: TGTGCCAGCAGCGTTTCGGGACAATCCTACGAGCAGTACTTC.

This clonotype was detected only a few times. The gene calls are TRBV7-3 and TRBJ2-1; 10 bases align to TRBD2. The CDR3 is 16 residues long. Germline lookup yields CDR1 SGHTA and CDR2 FQGTGA. J gave up 10 bases and V 4 bases, and 13 bases lay outside the gene matches. The CDR3 sequence is CASSYSTSGWPGEQFF. CDR3 sequence (DNA): TGTGCCAGCAGCTACTCGACTAGCGGGTGGCCTGGGGAGCAGTTCTTC.

This clonotype came up many times. The J gene is TRBJ2-5, the V gene TRBV7-2; the D is unclear. Germline-derived CDR1 and CDR2 are SGHTA and FQGNSA. The CDR3 runs 16 residues. V dropped 1 base and J dropped 10 bases, with 22 bases sitting between them. DNA for the CDR3: TGTGCCAGCAGCTTAGGTCAACCCGGGCCAGTTCAGAGCCAGTACTTC. Translating it yields CASSLGQPGPVQSQYF.

J is TRBJ1-2 and V is TRBV6-1; D unresolved. V was pared by 3 bases and J by 5 bases, with 7 bases between. CDR1 and CDR2 from the germline V gene are MNHNS and SASEGT. CDR3 size: 12 residues. CDR3 residues: CASSETVYGYTF. CDR3 nucleotide sequence: TGTGCCAGCAGTGAGACGGTTTATGGCTACACCTTC.

This clonotype was counted between two and nine times. The CDR3 DNA reads as TGTGCCAGCAGAGTTGGGGGGTCTGAAGCTTTCTTT. Its translation is CASRVGGSEAFF. V and J are TRBV27 and TRBJ1-1, with a tentative D call TRBD1 (5 bases). Germline-derived CDR1 and CDR2 are MNHEY and SMNVEV (reference sequence). V shed 6 bases and J shed 6 bases, with 11 bases lying between them. The CDR3 is 12 residues long.

The chain recombines TRBV18 with TRBJ2-5; tentative D call: TRBD1 (6 bases). Germline CDR1 reads KGHSH; CDR2 reads LQKENI. This CDR3 spans 12 amino acids. V was cut by 5 bases and J by 5 bases, with 9 bases left in between. CDR3 amino acids: CASSATGETQYF. The CDR3 DNA reads TGTGCCAGCTCAGCCACAGGGGAGACCCAGTACTTC.

As concerns this clonotype: A junction end diverges from the germline sequence, so it may reflect a read error. V is TRBV7-2 and J is TRBJ2-1, with 8 bases aligning to TRBD1. The CDR3 runs 13 residues. Germline CDR1 and CDR2: SGHTA and FQGNSA. Written as DNA, the CDR3 is TGTGCCAGCAGCTTGGACAGGGTAAATGAGCAGTCCTTC. This translates into CASSLDRVNEQSF. Looking up the rest from reference TRBV7-2 and TRBJ2-1 gives the full variable domain: GAGVSQSPSNKVTEKGKDVELRCDPISGHTALYWYRQSLGQGLEFLIYFQGNSAPDKSGLPSDRFSAERTGGSVSTLTIQRTQQEDSAVYLCASSLDRVNEQSFGPGTRLTVL.

The gene calls are TRBV7-9 and TRBJ2-3; 14 bases align to TRBD2. Per the germline V gene, CDR1 is SEHNR and CDR2 is FQNEAQ (reference sequence). The CDR3 runs 17 residues. V was pared by 5 bases and J by 4 bases, with 8 bases of the junction left unmatched. CDR3 bases: TGTGCCAGCAGCCGGACTAGCGGGGGGCCCCGCTCAGATACGCAGTATTTT. Translated: CASSRTSGGPRSDTQYF.

The rearrangement links TRBV20-1 to TRBJ2-5; a possible D gene is TRBD1 (7 bases). The CDR3 has 14 amino acids. In germline, CDR1 is DFQATT, CDR2 SNEGSKA (reference sequence). Trimming shortened V by 1 base and J by 5 bases, and 14 bases separated the two germline ends. CDR3 DNA sequence: TGCAGTGCTAGAGGCCCCGCAGGGGGGGAGACCCAGTACTTC. As protein: CSARGPAGGETQYF.

This clonotype turned up a few times. The chain joins TRBV5-5 to TRBJ2-5, with D possibly matching TRBD1 (6 bases). The germline V and J ends were trimmed by 5 bases and 5 bases, with 16 bases remaining between them. Germline V gene sequence: CDR1 SGHKS, CDR2 YYEKEE (reference sequence). The CDR3 sequence is 14 residues long. The CDR3 loop is CASRYRAMGETQYF. Here the CDR3 DNA reads TGTGCCAGCAGGTACAGGGCTATGGGGGAGACCCAGTACTTC.

This chain joins TRBV5-1 and TRBJ2-3; the D gene is possibly TRBD1 (5 bases). The V gene lost 2 bases and the J gene lost 1 base, with 8 bases spanning the gap. CDR3 length: 14 amino acids. Germline V gives CDR1 SGHRS, CDR2 YFSETQ. CDR3 loop: CASSFTQGTDTQYF. In nucleotides, the CDR3 is TGCGCCAGCAGCTTTACACAGGGCACAGATACGCAGTATTTT.

This clonotype was detected a few times. The chain carries TRBV7-3 and TRBJ2-1, with 8 bases that match TRBD1. The germline CDR1 and CDR2 sequences are SGHTA and FQGTGA. Trimming at V came to 1 base and at J to 7 bases, leaving 6 bases not matched to a gene. The CDR3 totals 15 residues. The CDR3 spells CASSLNGGTGNEQFF. CDR3 DNA: TGTGCCAGCAGCTTAAATGGAGGGACAGGTAATGAGCAGTTCTTC.

This clonotype was counted only a few times. The chain links TRBV5-1 to TRBJ2-1, with D hard to call. The CDR3 consists of 12 residues. The V gene's germline CDR1 is SGHRS and CDR2 YFSETQ. Trimming shortened V by 2 bases and J by 5 bases, and 5 bases separated the two germline ends. The CDR3 here is CASSFGNNEQFF. In DNA form, the CDR3 reads TGCGCCAGCAGCTTCGGTAACAATGAGCAGTTCTTC.

This clonotype has ten or more counts. V usage is TRBV5-1 and J usage is TRBJ1-2; maybe TRBD1 (6 bases). Per the germline V gene, CDR1 is SGHRS and CDR2 is YFSETQ. Deletions cut 4 bases from V and 12 bases from J, with 22 bases between. The CDR3 has 14 amino acids. CDR3 sequence: CASSLRDIRVENTF. The CDR3 DNA follows: TGCGCCAGCAGCCTCCGGGACATCCGGGTAGAGAACACCTTC. Combining the CDR3 with reference TRBV5-1 and TRBJ1-2 gives the whole variable domain KAGVTQTPRYLIKTRGQQVTLSCSPISGHRSVSWYQQTPGQGLQFLFEYFSETQRNKGNFPGRFSGRQFSNSRSEMNVSTLELGDSALYLCASSLRDIRVENTFGSGTRLTVV.

Many counts were recorded for this clonotype. V gene TRBV10-3 combines with J gene TRBJ2-2; maybe TRBD1 (6 bases). Germline V gene lookup returns CDR1 ENHRY and CDR2 SYGVKD. Trimming stripped 5 bases from V and 1 base from J, with 14 bases between. This CDR3 spans 16 amino acids. The CDR3 loop reads CAISTSDSLNTGELFF. In nucleotides, the CDR3 is TGTGCCATCAGTACCTCGGACAGTTTGAACACCGGGGAGCTGTTTTTT.